This T cell receptor (beta chain) was found in a study of blood T cells in healthy people across ages. Concerning this clonotype: Antigen specificity is unknown.

Each donor supplied ten milliliters of peripheral blood. Total RNA was isolated from each sample in quantities of at least 6 micrograms. Study conclusions and caveats: CMV status of donors was not determined, possibly confounding expanded clonotype changes.

Primers used in a second PCR of roughly 6 to 12 cycles were a sample-barcoded 5' primer and a J-beta primer mix. Tags on each cDNA molecule came from a template-switch adaptor with 12 random nucleotides. TCRdb re-derived calls from the 5' RACE reads in MiXCR, one entry per CDR3 protein. The top ten hold approximately 30% of the sample, which has around 320,000 distinct CDR3 sequences, roughly 26% seen once. V was trimmed by 0 bases and J by 6 bases, leaving 11 bases between them. The CDR3 covers 14 residues. In germline, CDR1 is SGHRS, CDR2 YFSETQ. Sequenced material: blood. This chain connects TRBV5-1 to TRBJ2-3; D not resolved. This TCR was recovered from a woman between 65 and 79 years old in good health. The CDR3 nucleotides are TGCGCCAGCAGCTTGGAGACCGAATTTGATACGCAGTATTTT. As protein: CASSLETEFDTQYF.